These 21 T cell receptor beta chains share one sample of origin, sequenced in a study of blood T cell repertoires in COVID-19. Here immunoSEQ multiplex PCR was the method, and the copy in TCRdb shows in-frame clones only, minus some. The table lists about 130,000 clones, about 80% of them singletons, with around 5.5% in the top ten. The sequencing sample was made of PBMCs or T cells enriched from blood (not recorded which). The receptors shown here come from a woman aged 45-65 years who had recovered from COVID-19.

This clone was counted once. The genes are TRBV5-1 and TRBJ2-7, with D maybe TRBD1 (6 bases). The CDR3 runs 14 residues. V dropped 4 bases and J dropped 0 bases, with 11 bases sitting between them. CDR1 is SGHRS, CDR2 YFSETQ, per germline. The CDR3 here is CASSTGQSSYEQYV. In DNA, the CDR3 is TGCGCCAGCAGCACCGGACAGAGCTCCTACGAGCAGTACGTC.

J is TRBJ1-2 and V is TRBV7-9, with D possibly TRBD1 on 6 matching bases. CDR1 SEHNR and CDR2 FQNEAQ come from the germline V gene (reference sequence). V was pared by 6 bases and J by 5 bases, with 13 bases between. The CDR3 length is 13 residues. Here the CDR3 reads CASREGGGYGYTF. CDR3 DNA: TGTGCCAGCAGAGAAGGGGGAGGGTATGGCTACACCTTC.

This chain joins TRBV7-2 and TRBJ2-3; 12 bases map to TRBD2. CDR1 and CDR2 (germline): SGHTA, FQGNSA. Losses at the gene ends were 5 bases for V and 4 bases for J; bases not matched to a gene: 4. The CDR3 has 15 amino acids. This chain's CDR3 is CASSPRTSGADTQYF. DNA for the CDR3: TGTGCCAGCAGCCCGCGGACTAGCGGGGCAGATACGCAGTATTTT. The complete variable domain, with remaining parts taken from reference TRBV7-2 and TRBJ2-3, reads GAGVSQSPSNKVTEKGKDVELRCDPISGHTALYWYRQSLGQGLEFLIYFQGNSAPDKSGLPSDRFSAERTGGSVSTLTIQRTQQEDSAVYLCASSPRTSGADTQYFGPGTRLTVL.

The rearrangement links TRBV9 to TRBJ1-6; weak D call: TRBD1 (5 bases). V lost 0 bases, J lost 7 bases, and 11 bases lay in between. The CDR3 has 15 residues. Per the germline V gene, CDR1 is SGDLS and CDR2 is YYNGEE. CDR3: CASSVGQGGNSPLHF. In DNA form, the CDR3 reads TGTGCCAGCAGCGTAGGGCAGGGAGGCAATTCACCCCTCCACTTT.

This chain joins TRBV11-2 and TRBJ1-1, with D possibly being TRBD1 (5 bases). CDR1 and CDR2 (germline): SGHAT, FQNNGV. The V and J ends lost 8 bases and 3 bases respectively, with 16 bases between them. This CDR3 comprises 14 residues. The CDR3 DNA reads TGTGCCAGCTCCGAAAACGCGGGGGACACTGAAGCTTTCTTT. This gives the protein CASSENAGDTEAFF.

CDR3 bases: TGTGCCAGCAGTTCGGTGACCTACGAGCAGTACGTC. Translation: CASSSVTYEQYV. This rearrangement joins TRBV28 to TRBJ2-7; D not resolved. CDR3 size: 12 residues. CDR1 is MDHEN, CDR2 SYDVKM, per germline. Between the trimmed V and J ends, which lost 4 bases and 2 bases, there was a span of 6 bases.

The J gene is TRBJ2-1, the V gene TRBV7-8; 7 bases agree with TRBD1. This CDR3 has 13 residues. The V and J ends lost 5 bases and 5 bases, in that order; junction bases with no gene match: 3. Germline CDR1 SGHVS, CDR2 FQNEAQ. This CDR3 is CASSIDRDNEQFF. CDR3 nucleotides: TGTGCCAGCAGCATCGACAGGGACAATGAGCAGTTCTTC.

The chain uses TRBV28 and TRBJ2-4; 10 bases agree with TRBD1. CDR3 length equals 16 residues. Per the germline V gene, CDR1 is MDHEN and CDR2 is SYDVKM. With 6 bases clipped from V and 1 base from J, the junction kept 6 bases outside the gene matches. CDR3 protein: CASRLRQGAAKNIQYF. The CDR3 coding sequence is TGTGCCAGCAGACTCCGACAGGGGGCGGCCAAAAACATTCAGTACTTC. Filled out from reference TRBV28 and TRBJ2-4, the complete variable domain reads DVKVTQSSRYLVKRTGEKVFLECVQDMDHENMFWYRQDPGLGLRLIYFSYDVKMKEKGDIPEGYSVSREKKERFSLILESASTNQTSMYLCASRLRQGAAKNIQYFGAGTRLSVL.

The chain is built from TRBV28 and TRBJ1-2; 7 nucleotides match TRBD1. Looked up from germline, CDR1 is MDHEN and CDR2 is SYDVKM. J lost 8 bases, V lost 2 bases, and 8 bases had no gene match. The CDR3 totals 14 residues. In DNA form, the CDR3 reads TGTGCCAGCAGTTTACCCGGACAGGACTTCGGCTACACCTTC. Translation: CASSLPGQDFGYTF.

This clone was observed many times. The chain employs TRBV6-5 and TRBJ2-7; D perhaps matches TRBD1 (5 bases). Trimming stripped 5 bases from V and 0 bases from J, with 11 bases between. This CDR3 is built from 14 residues. CDR1 MNHEY and CDR2 SVGAGI come from the germline V gene. This chain's CDR3 is CASSRTTTSYEQYF. CDR3 nucleotide sequence: TGTGCCAGCAGTCGGACAACAACCTCCTACGAGCAGTACTTC.

This chain connects TRBV5-1 to TRBJ2-1; the match to TRBD1 covers 12 bases. CDR1 is SGHRS and CDR2 is YFSETQ in the germline V gene. The length of the CDR3 is 17 residues. Unmatched junction bases numbered 6, after V lost 1 base and J lost 4 bases. The CDR3 DNA reads TGCGCCAGCAGCTTGTTGATGGGACAGGGGGCGTACAATGAGCAGTTCTTC. This gives the protein CASSLLMGQGAYNEQFF.

The genes are TRBV5-4 and TRBJ1-1; D is unclear. The V and J ends lost 5 bases and 1 base respectively, with 9 bases between them. The germline CDR1 and CDR2 sequences are SGHNT and YYREEE (reference sequence). The CDR3 length is 13 residues. In DNA, the CDR3 is TGTGCCAGCAGTCCTACAGCGAACACTGAAGCTTTCTTT. Translating gives CASSPTANTEAFF. Full variable domain (missing parts from reference TRBV5-4 and TRBJ1-1): ETGVTQSPTHLIKTRGQQVTLRCSSQSGHNTVSWYQQALGQGPQFIFQYYREEENGRGNFPPRFSGLQFPNYSSELNVNALELDDSALYLCASSPTANTEAFFGQGTRLTVV.

There are a few counts of this clone. The chain uses TRBV5-5 and TRBJ1-1, with 10 bases that match TRBD1. The CDR3 consists of 16 residues. V trimming: 3 bases; J trimming: 0 bases; junction bases outside the gene matches: 5. CDR1 is SGHKS and CDR2 is YYEKEE in the germline V gene (reference sequence). DNA for the CDR3: TGTGCCAGCAGCTCTATGACAGGGGGCCTGAACACTGAAGCTTTCTTT. Translated: CASSSMTGGLNTEAFF.

The chain uses TRBV29-1 and TRBJ2-3; 7 bases are shared with TRBD1. CDR3 size: 14 residues. The trim removed 6 bases at V and 3 bases at J, leaving 9 bases unmatched. Germline CDR1 SQVTM, CDR2 ANQGSEA. The CDR3 here is CSVLTGTGTDTQYF. DNA of the CDR3: TGCAGCGTCCTGACAGGGACGGGAACAGATACGCAGTATTTT.

The V call is TRBV2, the J call TRBJ1-1; D is unclear. Trimming cost V 7 bases and J 4 bases, with 13 bases left between them. The germline CDR1 and CDR2 sequences are SNHLY and FYNNEI. The length of the CDR3 is 13 residues. The CDR3 protein is CASIRGLGTEAFF. In DNA form, the CDR3 reads TGTGCCAGCATACGGGGATTGGGCACTGAAGCTTTCTTT.

This clone was detected only a few times. The chain is built from TRBV7-8 and TRBJ2-7; D not certain. Per the germline V gene, CDR1 is SGHVS and CDR2 is FQNEAQ. The V and J ends lost 0 bases and 3 bases respectively, with 6 bases between them. This CDR3 is 13 amino acids long. The CDR3 loop reads CASSLAVRYEQYV. As DNA, the CDR3 is TGTGCCAGCAGCTTAGCTGTCCGCTACGAGCAGTACGTC.

The table lists this clone with many counts. The chain joins TRBV25-1 to TRBJ2-2, with D uncertain. This CDR3 region has 17 residues. Germline V gene data show CDR1 as MGHDK and CDR2 as SYGVNS. The V and J ends lost 4 bases and 7 bases respectively, with 22 bases between them. CDR3 coding DNA: TGTGCCAGCAGTGTCCACGTACTTCTAAATGACTGCGGGGAGCTGTTTTTT. Amino acid sequence: CASSVHVLLNDCGELFF.

This clone has only a few counts. The CDR3 sequence is CATWVLGGGTQYF. For the CDR3, the DNA is TGTGCCACCTGGGTTTTAGGGGGGGGGACCCAGTACTTC. This chain uses TRBV28 with TRBJ2-5; perhaps TRBD2 as D (7 bases). Germline CDR1 MDHEN, CDR2 SYDVKM. The CDR3 is 13 residues long. V shed 10 bases and J shed 7 bases, with 19 bases lying between them.

This clone was seen once. The chain employs TRBV15 and TRBJ2-5; 8 bases map to TRBD1. CDR1 is LNHNV, CDR2 YYDKDF, per germline (reference sequence). This CDR3 is 15 amino acids long. V trimming: 0 bases; J trimming: 5 bases; junction bases outside the gene matches: 5. The CDR3: CATSRDTDRDETQYF. Written as DNA, the CDR3 is TGTGCCACCAGCAGAGATACGGACAGGGATGAGACCCAGTACTTC.

This clone has ten or more counts. The rearrangement uses TRBV2 and TRBJ1-1, with TRBD1 identical over 9 bases. Germline loops: CDR1 SNHLY, CDR2 FYNNEI. J gave up 4 bases and V 9 bases, and 9 bases lay outside the gene matches. The CDR3 is made up of 14 amino acids. CDR3 residues: CASTSDRGSTEAFF. CDR3 DNA sequence: TGTGCCAGTACCTCCGACAGGGGGAGCACTGAAGCTTTCTTT.

This chain uses TRBV7-2 with TRBJ2-1; TRBD2 agrees at 13 bases. From germline, CDR1 is SGHTA and CDR2 FQGNSA. The CDR3 is 13 residues long. Losses at the gene ends were 10 bases for V and 7 bases for J; bases not matched to a gene: 4. CDR3 DNA sequence: TGTGCCAAGACGACTAGCGGGGGGAATGAGCAGTTCTTC. This codes for CAKTTSGGNEQFF.